This T cell receptor (beta chain) was identified during a study of blood T cells in healthy people across ages. This clonotype was detected a few times. The CDR3 consists of 15 residues. Unmatched junction bases numbered 5, after V lost 4 bases and J lost 5 bases. Germline assignment: CDR1 MNHEY and CDR2 SMNVEV (reference sequence). Combining a sample-barcoded 5' primer with a J-beta primer mix, a second PCR ran for roughly 6 to 12 cycles. Each CDR3 protein is one row after TCRdb ran MiXCR on the 5' RACE reads. The sample records 1.4 million or so distinct CDR3 sequences, about 42% being singletons. The gene calls are TRBV27 and TRBJ1-4; 9 nucleotides line up with TRBD1. Sequenced sample: blood. This TCR derives from a woman aged 18-29 years in good health. CDR3 DNA sequence: TGTGCCAGCAGTTCCAGACAGGGGGGGAATGAAAAACTGTTTTTT. Its translation is CASSSRQGGNEKLFF.